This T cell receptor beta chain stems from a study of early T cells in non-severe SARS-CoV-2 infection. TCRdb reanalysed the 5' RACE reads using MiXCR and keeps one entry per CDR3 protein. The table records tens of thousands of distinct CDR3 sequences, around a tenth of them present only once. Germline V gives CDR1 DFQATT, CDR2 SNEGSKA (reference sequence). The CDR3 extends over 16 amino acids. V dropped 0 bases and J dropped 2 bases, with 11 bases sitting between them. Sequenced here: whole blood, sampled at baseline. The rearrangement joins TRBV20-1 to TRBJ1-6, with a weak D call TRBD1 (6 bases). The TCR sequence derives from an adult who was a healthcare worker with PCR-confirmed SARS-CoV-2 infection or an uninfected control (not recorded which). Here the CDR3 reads CSARDRGGTYNSPLHF. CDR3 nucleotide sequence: TGCAGTGCTAGAGACAGGGGCGGCACCTATAATTCACCCCTCCACTTT.